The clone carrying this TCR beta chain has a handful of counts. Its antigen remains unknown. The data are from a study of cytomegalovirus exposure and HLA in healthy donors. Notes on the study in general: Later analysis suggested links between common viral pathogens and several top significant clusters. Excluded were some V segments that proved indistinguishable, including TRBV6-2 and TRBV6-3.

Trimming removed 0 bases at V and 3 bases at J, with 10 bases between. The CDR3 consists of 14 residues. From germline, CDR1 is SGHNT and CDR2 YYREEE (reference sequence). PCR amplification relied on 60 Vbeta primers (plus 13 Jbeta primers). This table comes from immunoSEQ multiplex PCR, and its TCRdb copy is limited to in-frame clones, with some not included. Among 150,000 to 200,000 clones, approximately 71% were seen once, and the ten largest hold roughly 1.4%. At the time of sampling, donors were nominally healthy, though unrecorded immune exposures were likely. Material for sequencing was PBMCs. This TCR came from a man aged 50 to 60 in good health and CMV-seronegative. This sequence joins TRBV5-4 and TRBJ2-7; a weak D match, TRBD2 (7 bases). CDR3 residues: CASSLGGGGYEQYF. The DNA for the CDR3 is TGTGCCAGCAGCTTGGGGGGAGGGGGCTACGAGCAGTACTTC.